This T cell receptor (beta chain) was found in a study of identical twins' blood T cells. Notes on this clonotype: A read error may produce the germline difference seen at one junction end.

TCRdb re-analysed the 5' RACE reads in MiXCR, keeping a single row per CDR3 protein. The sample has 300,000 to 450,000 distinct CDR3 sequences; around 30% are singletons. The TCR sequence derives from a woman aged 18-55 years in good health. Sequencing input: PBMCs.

Here the CDR3 reads CASGVGPDSNQPQHF. The CDR3 DNA sequence: TGTGCCAGCGGCGTAGGTCCAGATAGCAATCAGCCCCAGCATTTT. The chain employs TRBV9 and TRBJ1-5, with no clear D. There are 15 residues in the CDR3. Looked up from germline, CDR1 is SGDLS and CDR2 is YYNGEE.